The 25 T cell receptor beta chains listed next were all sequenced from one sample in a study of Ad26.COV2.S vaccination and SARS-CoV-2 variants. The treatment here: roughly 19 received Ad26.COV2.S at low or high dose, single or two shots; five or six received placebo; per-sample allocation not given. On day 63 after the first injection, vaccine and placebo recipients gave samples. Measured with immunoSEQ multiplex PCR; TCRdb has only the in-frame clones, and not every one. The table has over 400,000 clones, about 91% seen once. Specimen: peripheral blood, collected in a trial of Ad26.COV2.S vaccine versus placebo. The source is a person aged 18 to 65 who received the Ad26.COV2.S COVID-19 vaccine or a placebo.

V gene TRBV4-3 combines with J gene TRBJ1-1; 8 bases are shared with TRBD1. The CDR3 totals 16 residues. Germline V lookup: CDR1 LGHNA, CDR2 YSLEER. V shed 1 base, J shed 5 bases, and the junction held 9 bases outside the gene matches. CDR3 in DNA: TGCGCCAGCAGCCAAGGCCTCAGGGGGCGAGGGACTGAAGCTTTCTTT. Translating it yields CASSQGLRGRGTEAFF.

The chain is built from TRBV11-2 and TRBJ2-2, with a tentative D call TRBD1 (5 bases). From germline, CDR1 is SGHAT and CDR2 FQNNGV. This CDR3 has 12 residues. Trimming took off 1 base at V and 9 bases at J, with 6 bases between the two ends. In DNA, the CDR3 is TGTGCCAGCAGCTTAGCAGGGTGGGAGCTGTTTTTT. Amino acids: CASSLAGWELFF.

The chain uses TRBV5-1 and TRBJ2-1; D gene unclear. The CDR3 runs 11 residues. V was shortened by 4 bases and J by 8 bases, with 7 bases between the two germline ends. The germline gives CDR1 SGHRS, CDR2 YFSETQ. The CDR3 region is CASSNLDEQFF. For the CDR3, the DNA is TGCGCCAGCAGCAACCTGGATGAGCAGTTCTTC.

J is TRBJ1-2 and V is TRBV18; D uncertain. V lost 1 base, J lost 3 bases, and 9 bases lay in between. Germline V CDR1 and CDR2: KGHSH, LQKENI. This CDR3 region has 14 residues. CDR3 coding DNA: TGTGCCAGCTCACCACTTAAGGATGACTATGGCTACACCTTC. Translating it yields CASSPLKDDYGYTF.

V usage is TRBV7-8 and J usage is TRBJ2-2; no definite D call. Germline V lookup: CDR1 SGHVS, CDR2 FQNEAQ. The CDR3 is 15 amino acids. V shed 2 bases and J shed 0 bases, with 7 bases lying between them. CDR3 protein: CASSLLSPNTGELFF. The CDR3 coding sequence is TGTGCCAGCAGCTTACTGTCCCCGAACACCGGGGAGCTGTTTTTT. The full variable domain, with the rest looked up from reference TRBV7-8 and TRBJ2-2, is GAGVSQSPRYKVAKRGQDVALRCDPISGHVSLFWYQQALGQGPEFLTYFQNEAQLDKSGLPSDRFFAERPEGSVSTLKIQRTQQEDSAVYLCASSLLSPNTGELFFGEGSRLTVL.

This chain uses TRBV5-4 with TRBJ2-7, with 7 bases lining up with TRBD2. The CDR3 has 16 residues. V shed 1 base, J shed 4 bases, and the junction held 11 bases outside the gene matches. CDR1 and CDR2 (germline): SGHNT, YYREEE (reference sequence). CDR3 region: CASSLLGGGGMYEQYF. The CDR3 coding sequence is TGTGCCAGCAGCTTGTTAGGTGGGGGAGGGATGTACGAGCAGTACTTC.

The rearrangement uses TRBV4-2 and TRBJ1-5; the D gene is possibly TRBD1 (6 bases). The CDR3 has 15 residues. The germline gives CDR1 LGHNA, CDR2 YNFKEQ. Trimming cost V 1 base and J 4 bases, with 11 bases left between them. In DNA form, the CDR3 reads TGTGCCAGCAGCCAAGTGGACAGACCAAATCAGCCCCAGCATTTT. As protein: CASSQVDRPNQPQHF.

The DNA for the CDR3 is TGTGCCAGCAGACGAAGCAGCCATGAAGCTTTCTTT. It specifies CASRRSSHEAFF. The chain recombines TRBV27 with TRBJ1-1; D unresolved. Germline V CDR1 and CDR2: MNHEY, SMNVEV (reference sequence). The CDR3 covers 12 residues. V was pared by 6 bases and J by 7 bases, with 12 bases between.

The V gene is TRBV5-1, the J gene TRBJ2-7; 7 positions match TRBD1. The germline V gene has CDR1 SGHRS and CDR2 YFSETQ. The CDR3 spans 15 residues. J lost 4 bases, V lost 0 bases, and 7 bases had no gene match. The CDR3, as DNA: TGCGCCAGCAGCTTGGGCGACAGGGAGCGATACGAGCAGTACGTC. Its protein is CASSLGDRERYEQYV.

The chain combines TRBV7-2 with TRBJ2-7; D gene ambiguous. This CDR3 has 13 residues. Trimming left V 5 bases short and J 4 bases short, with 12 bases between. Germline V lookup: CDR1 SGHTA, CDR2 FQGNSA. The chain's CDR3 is CASSPQIRYEQYF. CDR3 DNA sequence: TGTGCCAGCAGCCCCCAGATCCGATACGAGCAGTACTTC.

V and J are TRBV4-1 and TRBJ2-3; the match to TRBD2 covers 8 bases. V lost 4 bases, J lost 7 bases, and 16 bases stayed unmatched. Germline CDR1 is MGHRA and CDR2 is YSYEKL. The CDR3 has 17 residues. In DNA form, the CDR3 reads TGCGCCAGCAGCCTCCTACCAGGGGCGGGGGGAGGAAATACGCAGTATTTT. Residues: CASSLLPGAGGGNTQYF.

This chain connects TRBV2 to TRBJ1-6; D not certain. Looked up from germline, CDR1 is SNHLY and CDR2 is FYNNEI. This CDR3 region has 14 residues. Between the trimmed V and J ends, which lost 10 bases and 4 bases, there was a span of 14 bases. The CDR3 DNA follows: TGTGCCAACCGAGGCGGGATATATAATTCACCCCTCCACTTT. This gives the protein CANRGGIYNSPLHF.

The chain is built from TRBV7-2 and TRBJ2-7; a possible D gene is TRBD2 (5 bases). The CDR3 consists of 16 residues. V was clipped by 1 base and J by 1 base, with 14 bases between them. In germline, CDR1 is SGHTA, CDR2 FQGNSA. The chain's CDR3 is CASSLGRPSRSYEQYF. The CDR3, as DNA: TGTGCCAGCAGCTTAGGTAGGCCTAGCCGGTCCTACGAGCAGTACTTC.

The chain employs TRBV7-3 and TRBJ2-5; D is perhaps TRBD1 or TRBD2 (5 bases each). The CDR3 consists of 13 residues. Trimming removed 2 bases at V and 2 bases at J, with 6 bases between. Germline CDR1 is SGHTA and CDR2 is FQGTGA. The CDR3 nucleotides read TGTGCCAGCAGCTTATGGGGGCAAGAGACCCAGTACTTC. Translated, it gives CASSLWGQETQYF.

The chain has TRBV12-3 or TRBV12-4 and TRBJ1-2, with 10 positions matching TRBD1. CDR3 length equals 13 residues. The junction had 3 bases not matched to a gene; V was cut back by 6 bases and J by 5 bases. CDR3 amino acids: CASRTGGAYGYTF. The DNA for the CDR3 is TGTGCCAGCAGGACAGGGGGCGCATATGGCTACACCTTC.

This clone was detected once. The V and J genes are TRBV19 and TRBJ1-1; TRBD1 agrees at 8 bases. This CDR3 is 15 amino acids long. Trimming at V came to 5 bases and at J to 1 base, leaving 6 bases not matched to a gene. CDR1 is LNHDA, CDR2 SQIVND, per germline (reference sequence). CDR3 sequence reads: CASSSLGQANTEAFF. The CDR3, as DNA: TGTGCCAGTAGTTCCTTGGGACAGGCGAACACTGAAGCTTTCTTT.

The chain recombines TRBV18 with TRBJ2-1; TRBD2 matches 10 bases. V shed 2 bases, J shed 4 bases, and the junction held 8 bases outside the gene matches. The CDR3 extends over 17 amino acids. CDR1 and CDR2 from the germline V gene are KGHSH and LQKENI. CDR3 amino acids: CASSPGTSDWRYNEQFF. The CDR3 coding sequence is TGTGCCAGCTCACCAGGGACTAGCGACTGGAGATACAATGAGCAGTTCTTC.

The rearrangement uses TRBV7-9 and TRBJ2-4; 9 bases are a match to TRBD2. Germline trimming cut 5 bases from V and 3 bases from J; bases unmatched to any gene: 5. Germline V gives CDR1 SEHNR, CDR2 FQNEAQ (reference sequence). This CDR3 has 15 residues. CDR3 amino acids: CASSPSSGVKNIQYF. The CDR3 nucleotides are TGTGCCAGCAGCCCTTCTAGCGGGGTCAAAAACATTCAGTACTTC. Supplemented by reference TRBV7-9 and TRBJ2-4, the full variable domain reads DTGVSQNPRHKITKRGQNVTFRCDPISEHNRLYWYRQTLGQGPEFLTYFQNEAQLEKSRLLSDRFSAERPKGSFSTLEIQRTEQGDSAMYLCASSPSSGVKNIQYFGAGTRLSVL.

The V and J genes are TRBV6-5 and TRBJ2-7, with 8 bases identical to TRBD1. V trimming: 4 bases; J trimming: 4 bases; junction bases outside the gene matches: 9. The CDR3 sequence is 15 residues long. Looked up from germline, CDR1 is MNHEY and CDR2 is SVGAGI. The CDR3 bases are TGTGCCAGCAGTTCCACAGGGGGGAATTTATACGAGCAGTACTTC. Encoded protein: CASSSTGGNLYEQYF.

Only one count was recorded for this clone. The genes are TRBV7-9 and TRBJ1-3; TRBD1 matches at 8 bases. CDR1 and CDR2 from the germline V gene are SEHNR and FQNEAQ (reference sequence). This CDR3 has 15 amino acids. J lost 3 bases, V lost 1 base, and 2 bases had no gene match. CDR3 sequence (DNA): TGTGCCAGCAGCTTAGGCAGGGGGCATGGAAACACCATATATTTT. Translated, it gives CASSLGRGHGNTIYF.

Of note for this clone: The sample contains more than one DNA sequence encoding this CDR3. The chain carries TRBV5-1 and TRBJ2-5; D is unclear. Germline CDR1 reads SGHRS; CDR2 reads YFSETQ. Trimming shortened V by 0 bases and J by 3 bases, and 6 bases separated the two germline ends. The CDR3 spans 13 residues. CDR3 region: CASSLGGEETQYF. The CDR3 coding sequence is TGCGCCAGCAGCTTGGGTGGAGAAGAGACCCAGTACTTC.

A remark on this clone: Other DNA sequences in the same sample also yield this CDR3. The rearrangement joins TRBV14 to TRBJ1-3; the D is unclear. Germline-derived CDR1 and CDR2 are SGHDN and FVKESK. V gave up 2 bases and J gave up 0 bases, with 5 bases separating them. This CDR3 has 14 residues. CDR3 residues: CASSQSGSGNTIYF. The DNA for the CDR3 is TGTGCCAGCAGCCAAAGTGGCTCTGGAAACACCATATATTTT.

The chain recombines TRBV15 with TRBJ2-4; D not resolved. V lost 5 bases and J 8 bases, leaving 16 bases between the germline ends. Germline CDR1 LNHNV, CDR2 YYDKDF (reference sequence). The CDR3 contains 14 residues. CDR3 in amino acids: CATSGWSNGDIQYF. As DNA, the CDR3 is TGTGCCACCAGCGGTTGGTCTAATGGGGACATTCAGTACTTC.

The chain's CDR3 is CASSLILDGELFF. The CDR3 region has the DNA TGTGCCAGCAGCTTAATCCTGGACGGGGAGCTGTTTTTT. This chain uses TRBV7-3 with TRBJ2-2; D gene ambiguous. V lost 1 base and J 7 bases, leaving 7 bases between the germline ends. The length of the CDR3 is 13 residues. The germline V gene encodes CDR1 SGHTA and CDR2 FQGTGA. Full variable domain (missing parts from reference TRBV7-3 and TRBJ2-2): GAGVSQTPSNKVTEKGKYVELRCDPISGHTALYWYRQSLGQGPEFLIYFQGTGAADDSGLPNDRFFAVRPEGSVSTLKIQRTERGDSAVYLCASSLILDGELFFGEGSRLTVL.

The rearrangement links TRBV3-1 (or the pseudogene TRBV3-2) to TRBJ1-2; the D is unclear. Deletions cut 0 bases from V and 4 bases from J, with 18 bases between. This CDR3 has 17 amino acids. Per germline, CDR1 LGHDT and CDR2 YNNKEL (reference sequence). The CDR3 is CASSQDYKVGVGYGYTF. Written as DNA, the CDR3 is TGTGCCAGCAGCCAAGATTATAAGGTCGGAGTAGGCTATGGCTACACCTTC.